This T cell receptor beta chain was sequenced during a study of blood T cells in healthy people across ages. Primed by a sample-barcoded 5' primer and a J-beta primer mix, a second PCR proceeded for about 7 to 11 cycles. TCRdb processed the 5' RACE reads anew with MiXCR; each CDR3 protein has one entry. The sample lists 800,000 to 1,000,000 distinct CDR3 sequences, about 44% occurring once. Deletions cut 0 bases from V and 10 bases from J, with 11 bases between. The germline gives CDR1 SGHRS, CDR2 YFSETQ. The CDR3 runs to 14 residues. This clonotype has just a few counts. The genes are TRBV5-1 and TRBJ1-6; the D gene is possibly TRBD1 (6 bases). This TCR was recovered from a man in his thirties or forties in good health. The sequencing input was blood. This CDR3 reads CASSLEQGRSPLHF. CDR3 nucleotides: TGCGCCAGCAGCTTGGAACAGGGTCGCTCACCCCTCCACTTT.